This TCR beta chain is from a study of post-analysis software for immune sequencing data. The germline CDR1 and CDR2 sequences are SGHVS and FNYEAQ. The CDR3 extends over 17 amino acids. V was cut by 6 bases and J by 3 bases, with 21 bases left in between. Unique molecular identifiers were present in the TCR beta cDNA libraries. A single record per CDR3 protein comes from TCRdb applying MiXCR to the PCR reads. The sample has roughly 800,000 distinct CDR3 sequences, roughly half seen once. This clonotype was picked up a small number of times. What it binds is unknown. The study's findings and limits: Controls showed significantly higher normalized Chao1 diversity than did multiple sclerosis patients. Four to six TRBV segments were more frequent in patients than controls; TRBV5-6, TRBV5-1 and TRBV20-1 belonged to this group.

The sequenced sample consisted of blood. V usage is TRBV7-6 and J usage is TRBJ2-1; D possibly uses TRBD1 or TRBD2 (6 bases each). The source is a girl aged 5 to 17 with multiple sclerosis. The CDR3 nucleotides are TGTGCCAGCAGTTCCCTCGGTCGGGGGCGACTCTACAATGAGCAGTTCTTC. Translation gives CASSSLGRGRLYNEQFF.